Judged by abundance, the clone carrying this T cell receptor (beta chain) is medium-sized. Antigen unknown. The CDR3 is 14 amino acids. With 0 bases clipped from V and 3 bases from J, the junction kept 1 base outside the gene matches. This record belongs to a study of T-cell memory formation after mild COVID-19. Overall study context: The two donors had largely donor-specific TCR clusters. Findings and caveats of the study: Proof of SARS-CoV-2 specificity was absent for the second-wave clones that crested on day 37. Day 15 to 85 contracting clones showed balanced CD4/CD8; day 15 to 37 expanders favored CD4+. Mainly CM and EM harbored the contracting CD4+ clones; mainly EMRA harbored the CD8+ ones.

TCRdb redid the calling of the 5' RACE reads with MiXCR, one entry per CDR3 protein. Of 500,000 to 650,000 distinct CDR3 sequences listed, approximately 21% are singletons. The J gene is TRBJ2-5, the V gene TRBV12-3 or TRBV12-4; 7 positions match TRBD1. The sequencing input was PBMCs or a T cell subset sorted from them (not recorded which). This sequence was found in an adult woman who had mild COVID-19 (a few samples of this study predate the infection). Cell type and time point are not known. CDR3 bases: TGTGCCAGCAGTTTAGCGGACAGGAAAGAGACCCAGTACTTC. It specifies CASSLADRKETQYF.